One and the same sample provided the 4 T cell receptor beta chains below, sequenced in a study of blood T cell repertoires in COVID-19. TCRdb's copy holds only in-frame clones and misses some; the assay was immunoSEQ multiplex PCR. Here the sample spans roughly 300,000 clones, about 89% being singletons. The sequencing sample was made of peripheral blood. The receptors come from a woman in her fifties or sixties who had recovered from COVID-19.

The chain couples TRBV2 to TRBJ1-1, with D perhaps matching TRBD1 (5 bases). This CDR3 spans 13 amino acids. The V and J ends lost 0 bases and 11 bases respectively, with 13 bases between them. The germline gives CDR1 SNHLY, CDR2 FYNNEI. The CDR3 coding sequence is TGTGCCAGCAGTGAAGCGCGGGGCTGGGGTGCTTTCTTT. As protein: CASSEARGWGAFF.

V and J are TRBV5-4 and TRBJ2-1; TRBD2 matches at 14 bases. V gave up 3 bases and J gave up 6 bases; unmatched junction bases: 8. The CDR3 has 17 residues. Germline assignment: CDR1 SGHNT and CDR2 YYREEE (reference sequence). Written as DNA, the CDR3 is TGTGCCAGCAGCTCCGGGACTAGCGGGAGCCCTCTCAATGAGCAGTTCTTC. Protein sequence: CASSSGTSGSPLNEQFF.

The V and J genes are TRBV7-6 and TRBJ2-7, with 11 bases matching TRBD1. With 2 bases clipped from V and 5 bases from J, the junction kept 5 bases outside the gene matches. The CDR3 length is 15 residues. CDR1 is SGHVS, CDR2 FNYEAQ, per germline. This CDR3 reads CASSLTGQGVNEQYF. In nucleotides, the CDR3 is TGTGCCAGCAGCTTAACGGGACAGGGGGTTAACGAGCAGTACTTC.

The genes are TRBV5-8 and TRBJ1-1; tentatively, D is TRBD1 (5 bases). This CDR3 region has 15 residues. Germline values: CDR1 SGHTS, CDR2 YDEGEE. Trimming took off 3 bases at V and 0 bases at J, with 12 bases between the two ends. CDR3 sequence: CASSWGELMNTEAFF. In nucleotides, the CDR3 is TGTGCCAGCAGCTGGGGGGAGTTGATGAACACTGAAGCTTTCTTT.